This passage covers 30 T cell receptor beta chains from one sample sequenced in a study of T cell changes during pregnancy in multiple sclerosis. Repertoires were generated with immunoSEQ multiplex PCR, while TCRdb's copy carries only in-frame clones and drops some. The table has over 85,000 clones, about nine tenths seen once; the top ten hold around 1.7%. The sample in question was peripheral blood, obtained after pregnancy. All receptors come from a female donor in good health, enrolled as a control in a pregnancy study.

The CDR3 protein is CSVRQGDTPEAFF. CDR3 bases: TGCAGCGTTCGACAGGGCGACACCCCTGAAGCTTTCTTT. The chain joins TRBV29-1 to TRBJ1-1; the match to TRBD1 covers 7 bases. The J segment lost 6 bases and the V segment lost 5 bases, leaving 9 bases of the junction unmatched. This CDR3 is built from 13 residues. Germline V CDR1 and CDR2: SQVTM, ANQGSEA.

This clone was recorded only once. V is TRBV6-1 and J is TRBJ1-2, with D maybe TRBD1 (6 bases). This CDR3 is 14 amino acids long. Trimming left V 7 bases short and J 5 bases short, with 17 bases between. CDR1 is MNHNS and CDR2 is SASEGT in the germline V gene. In DNA form, the CDR3 reads TGTGCCAGCACCATCAACAGGGTTTCTTATGGCTACACCTTC. Its protein product is CASTINRVSYGYTF.

This clone appeared a few times. The gene calls are TRBV6-5 and TRBJ2-7; a possible D gene is TRBD2 (5 bases). This CDR3 region has 12 residues. Germline CDR1 is MNHEY and CDR2 is SVGAGI. V was pared by 2 bases and J by 6 bases, with 8 bases between. The CDR3 spells CASSYEGAEQYF. The CDR3 DNA follows: TGTGCCAGCAGTTACGAGGGTGCCGAGCAGTACTTC.

This clone appeared once. The chain uses TRBV4-3 and TRBJ2-7; possibly TRBD2 for D (7 bases). The germline V gene encodes CDR1 LGHNA and CDR2 YSLEER. Between the trimmed V and J ends, which lost 4 bases and 0 bases, there was a span of 13 bases. The CDR3 extends over 15 amino acids. CDR3 sequence: CASSRERGASYEQYF. CDR3 DNA sequence: TGCGCCAGCAGCCGGGAACGGGGGGCCTCCTACGAGCAGTACTTC.

V is TRBV7-3 and J is TRBJ2-1; D may be TRBD1 (6 bases). Germline CDR1 and CDR2: SGHTA and FQGTGA. This CDR3 region has 16 residues. V gave up 4 bases and J gave up 1 base, with 14 bases separating them. DNA of the CDR3: TGTGCCAGCAGCTGGGGGCGGGCATCGTCCTACAATGAGCAGTTCTTC. Residues: CASSWGRASSYNEQFF.

In DNA form, the CDR3 reads TGTGCCAGCAGTTACCCTAACCAAGAGACCCAGTACTTC. Its translation is CASSYPNQETQYF. This sequence joins TRBV6-6 and TRBJ2-5; D gene uncertain. This CDR3 spans 13 amino acids. CDR1 MNHNY and CDR2 SVGAGI come from the germline V gene (reference sequence). The germline V and J ends were trimmed by 2 bases and 0 bases, with 4 bases remaining between them.

This clone has a handful of counts. The chain uses TRBV7-2 and TRBJ1-6; D is perhaps TRBD1 (5 bases). V was cut by 2 bases and J by 7 bases, with 12 bases left in between. The germline CDR1 and CDR2 sequences are SGHTA and FQGNSA. This CDR3 is 15 amino acids long. The CDR3: CASSLILGGNSPLHF. The CDR3 DNA reads TGTGCCAGCAGCTTAATTCTTGGGGGGAATTCACCCCTCCACTTT.

In its sample, this clone was seen once. CDR3 nucleotides: TGTGCCAGCAGCCAACCCGGGACAGTACAAGAGACCCAGTACTTC. It codes for CASSQPGTVQETQYF. The chain links TRBV14 to TRBJ2-5, with 7 nucleotides matching TRBD1. The CDR3 is 15 residues long. CDR1 and CDR2 from the germline V gene are SGHDN and FVKESK. Trimming removed 2 bases from V and 2 bases from J; junction bases left unmatched: 5.

The rearrangement links TRBV5-1 to TRBJ1-6, with D uncertain. CDR1 and CDR2 (germline): SGHRS, YFSETQ. The length of the CDR3 is 14 residues. Trimming cost V 1 base and J 10 bases, with 12 bases left between them. Written as DNA, the CDR3 is TGCGCCAGCAGCTTGTACGACAACAACTCACCCCTCCACTTT. The encoded protein is CASSLYDNNSPLHF.

This chain's CDR3 is CSAPGGNEQFF. The CDR3 region has the DNA TGCAGTGCCCCCGGGGGCAATGAGCAGTTCTTC. The gene calls are TRBV20-1 and TRBJ2-1, with a weak D call TRBD2 (6 bases). There are 11 residues in the CDR3. V gave up 6 bases and J gave up 6 bases, with 9 bases separating them. Germline loops: CDR1 DFQATT, CDR2 SNEGSKA (reference sequence).

The chain has TRBV18 and TRBJ1-2; 8 nucleotides line up with TRBD1. This CDR3 region has 12 residues. After removal of 7 bases from V and 6 bases from J, the junction contained 4 bases not matched to a gene. Germline-derived CDR1 and CDR2 are KGHSH and LQKENI. The CDR3 protein is CASLGQEDGYTF. DNA for the CDR3: TGTGCCAGCTTGGGACAGGAGGATGGCTACACCTTC. Full variable domain (outside the CDR3, taken from reference TRBV18 and TRBJ1-2): NAGVMQNPRHLVRRRGQEARLRCSPMKGHSHVYWYRQLPEEGLKFMVYLQKENIIDESGMPKERFSAEFPKEGPSILRIQQVVRGDSAAYFCASLGQEDGYTFGSGTRLTVV.

The chain employs TRBV7-2 and TRBJ1-1; D gene ambiguous. The germline V gene has CDR1 SGHTA and CDR2 FQGNSA. The V and J ends lost 5 bases and 3 bases respectively, with 13 bases between them. This CDR3 is 14 amino acids long. The CDR3 bases are TGTGCCAGCAGCCAGTCAGGATCGGACACTGAAGCTTTCTTT. This sequence encodes CASSQSGSDTEAFF.

CDR3 in amino acids: CASSQQGPGREPQHF. The DNA of the CDR3 is TGTGCCAGCAGCCAACAGGGCCCTGGTAGGGAGCCCCAGCATTTT. The chain employs TRBV7-2 and TRBJ1-5, with D possibly matching TRBD1 (6 bases). The CDR3 contains 15 residues. The germline V and J ends were trimmed by 5 bases and 8 bases, with 19 bases remaining between them. CDR1 and CDR2 (germline): SGHTA, FQGNSA.

The chain couples TRBV10-3 to TRBJ2-5; no clear D. V was trimmed by 0 bases and J by 9 bases, leaving 11 bases between them. The germline gives CDR1 ENHRY, CDR2 SYGVKD. The CDR3 runs 13 residues. CDR3 sequence (DNA): TGTGCCATCAGTGAGTCTGTCTATTCGGCCCAGTACTTC. This sequence encodes CAISESVYSAQYF.

This sequence joins TRBV7-9 and TRBJ2-5; no clear D. V lost 5 bases and J 4 bases, leaving 14 bases between the germline ends. The CDR3 runs 14 residues. Looked up from germline, CDR1 is SEHNR and CDR2 is FQNEAQ (reference sequence). CDR3 coding DNA: TGTGCCAGCAGCAGCGTCCTCCCCCCAGAGACCCAGTACTTC. This sequence encodes CASSSVLPPETQYF.

This clone has just one count. The J gene is TRBJ2-1, the V gene TRBV19, with 7 bases lining up with TRBD2. V shed 6 bases and J 2 bases; nucleotides not matched to a gene: 7. CDR1 and CDR2 (germline): LNHDA, SQIVND (reference sequence). The length of the CDR3 is 15 residues. CDR3 protein: CASSLDRGAYNEQFF. The DNA of the CDR3 is TGTGCCAGTAGCCTTGACCGGGGGGCCTACAATGAGCAGTTCTTC.

The CDR3 DNA is TGCGCCAGCAGCCAACCCGGACACCCCGCCGAGCAGTACTTC. Amino acids: CASSQPGHPAEQYF. J is TRBJ2-7 and V is TRBV4-1, with TRBD1 as a possible D gene (5 bases). From germline, CDR1 is MGHRA and CDR2 YSYEKL. The CDR3 totals 14 residues. The V end lost 2 bases, the J end lost 6 bases, and 14 bases lay between the germline ends.

This chain uses TRBV5-6 with TRBJ2-5; no reliable D call. V lost 4 bases to trimming and J lost 5 bases, with 9 bases between them. The CDR3 covers 12 residues. The germline V gene encodes CDR1 SGHDT and CDR2 YYEEEE. The CDR3 DNA is TGTGCCAGCAGCGAGAAATGGGAGACCCAGTACTTC. Translation: CASSEKWETQYF. The entire variable domain, with the rest obtained from reference TRBV5-6 and TRBJ2-5, is as follows: DAGVTQSPTHLIKTRGQQVTLRCSPKSGHDTVSWYQQALGQGPQFIFQYYEEEERQRGNFPDRFSGHQFPNYSSELNVNALLLGDSALYLCASSEKWETQYFGPGTRLLVL.

The gene calls are TRBV30 and TRBJ2-7; perhaps TRBD1 as D (6 bases). CDR3 length: 15 residues. Trimming left V 0 bases short and J 3 bases short, with 15 bases between. The V gene's germline CDR1 is GTSNPN and CDR2 SVGIG (reference sequence). DNA for the CDR3: TGTGCCTGGAGTGTCAGGGGACCGAGAGACTACGAGCAGTACTTC. Its translation is CAWSVRGPRDYEQYF.

In DNA, the CDR3 is TGTGCCAGCGGGGGGGACTATGGCTACACCTTC. Translating it yields CASGGDYGYTF. The V call is TRBV2, the J call TRBJ1-2; weak D call: TRBD1 (5 bases). Trimming pared 8 bases from V and 3 bases from J, leaving 7 bases between. CDR3 length equals 11 residues. Looked up from germline, CDR1 is SNHLY and CDR2 is FYNNEI.

This clone showed up just once. The chain recombines TRBV12-5 with TRBJ1-5; 7 nucleotides line up with TRBD1. Germline V gene sequence: CDR1 LGHNT, CDR2 FRNRAP. J gave up 0 bases and V 6 bases, and 11 bases lay outside the gene matches. The CDR3 has 17 residues. The CDR3 DNA reads TGTGCTAGTGGGCGACAGGGAAAGGAGTTTAGCAATCAGCCCCAGCATTTT. As protein: CASGRQGKEFSNQPQHF.

The chain joins TRBV20-1 to TRBJ1-2; D uncertain. The CDR3 covers 11 residues. Germline values: CDR1 DFQATT, CDR2 SNEGSKA (reference sequence). The V gene lost 3 bases and the J gene lost 8 bases, with 10 bases spanning the gap. The CDR3 nucleotides read TGCAGTGCTAGTCAAGGGAGAGGCTACACCTTC. It is translated as CSASQGRGYTF.

The rearrangement uses TRBV19 and TRBJ1-2; no clear D. This CDR3 comprises 12 residues. V lost 3 bases and J 8 bases, leaving 10 bases between the germline ends. Germline V CDR1 and CDR2: LNHDA, SQIVND (reference sequence). This CDR3 reads CASSMRARGYTF. The CDR3 region has the DNA TGTGCCAGTAGTATGAGAGCGAGGGGCTACACCTTC.

DNA for the CDR3: TGTGCCAGCAGTCCGACAGGGCAGGGGGTCTTCCTGTTTTTT. As protein: CASSPTGQGVFLFF. The chain recombines TRBV2 with TRBJ1-4, with TRBD1 matching over 7 bases. Trimming cost V 5 bases and J 14 bases; bases outside gene matches: 14. Germline V CDR1 and CDR2: SNHLY, FYNNEI. This CDR3 has 14 amino acids. The full variable domain, completed using reference TRBV2 and TRBJ1-4, is EPEVTQTPSHQVTQMGQEVILRCVPISNHLYFYWYRQILGQKVEFLVSFYNNEISEKSEIFDDQFSVERPDGSNFTLKIRSTKLEDSAMYFCASSPTGQGVFLFFGSGTQLSVL.

The rearrangement links TRBV5-5 to TRBJ1-3; 7 nucleotides match TRBD1. This CDR3 is built from 15 residues. Losses at the gene ends were 4 bases for V and 4 bases for J; bases not matched to a gene: 8. CDR1 and CDR2 (germline): SGHKS, YYEKEE (reference sequence). Here the CDR3 reads CASSPGGFRGNTIYF. The CDR3 DNA follows: TGTGCCAGCAGCCCAGGGGGGTTCCGGGGAAACACCATATATTTT.

This chain links TRBV28 with TRBJ2-7, with D maybe TRBD1 (6 bases). Germline V gives CDR1 MDHEN, CDR2 SYDVKM. The CDR3 totals 15 residues. The V end lost 5 bases, the J end lost 7 bases, and 21 bases lay between the germline ends. The CDR3 DNA sequence: TGTGCCAGCAGTCCCGTAGGGGGAAGGTTAGGGGAGCAGTACTTC. This gives the protein CASSPVGGRLGEQYF.

The chain is built from TRBV4-2 and TRBJ2-5; possible D gene TRBD2, 7 bases. The V end was cut by 0 bases, the J end by 5 bases, with 19 bases between. The CDR3 runs 17 residues. Germline loops: CDR1 LGHNA, CDR2 YNFKEQ. CDR3 amino acids: CASSQDGVGGASETQYF. In DNA form, the CDR3 reads TGTGCCAGCAGCCAAGACGGGGTGGGGGGGGCAAGCGAGACCCAGTACTTC.

The chain recombines TRBV11-3 with TRBJ2-3; 9 nucleotides agree with TRBD2. V lost 6 bases to trimming and J lost 2 bases; unmatched junction nucleotides: 6. Germline CDR1 and CDR2: SGHNT and YENEEA. This CDR3 is 15 amino acids long. The DNA of the CDR3 is TGTGCCAGCAGTCGTGGGACTAGCTCCACAGATACGCAGTATTTT. This translates into CASSRGTSSTDTQYF.

The rearrangement links TRBV28 to TRBJ1-2; TRBD1 matches at 8 bases. Germline CDR1 is MDHEN and CDR2 is SYDVKM. V lost 5 bases and J lost 2; bases outside the gene matches: 13. The CDR3 loop spans 17 amino acids. CDR3 loop: CASSPPGQETINYGYTF. The CDR3 DNA follows: TGTGCCAGCAGTCCCCCGGGACAGGAAACGATCAACTATGGCTACACCTTC.

This clone is a singleton in its sample. This chain links TRBV18 with TRBJ2-5; TRBD2 is a possible D gene (5 bases). The CDR3 length is 14 residues. The germline V gene encodes CDR1 KGHSH and CDR2 LQKENI. Trimming removed 3 bases at V and 3 bases at J, with 11 bases between. Written as DNA, the CDR3 is TGTGCCAGCTCACCTACCGGGATAAAAGAGACCCAGTACTTC. Its protein product is CASSPTGIKETQYF.